Below, one T cell receptor beta chain is given with its context. The antigen it recognizes is unknown. The input lacks base qualities; no much larger clone sits a single base away. TCR beta CDR3 regions were amplified from RNA transcripts. The first round of RT-PCR for the TCR CDR3 was performed with the HTBI primer set and the Qiagen OneStep RT-PCR kit. Libraries were constructed in a second round of multiplex PCR, after which size selection and purification were carried out. Paired-end sequencing of the libraries was performed with 100 bp reads on an Illumina HiSeq2000. Regarding the original processing steps: SOAPnuke was used to process the raw data, throwing out any read that contained adapters or uncalled bases, had a mean Phred below 15, or lacked an exact constant-primer or identifier match. High-quality paired reads were merged with COPE v1.2.5, and unique nucleotide sequences were defined as clonotypes. MiTCR v1.1 was used to align the clonotypes against IMGT TRBV, TRBD and TRBJ reference segments. Analysis was restricted to V-J combinations with a frequency above 0.0001, which covered 99.2% of repertoires. The TCS score was defined as F50 (clonal expansion) divided by E x V (chaos), with BLOSUM62-based TCRdist calculated between CDR3 peptides within each V-J. Welch's t-statistics and random forest reduced some 510 V-J features to roughly 13, which were used in a naive Bayes classifier (R e1071). The public reads were quality trimmed at Q25 with fastp and then assembled into clones with MiXCR by TCRdb, keeping productive beta chains. CDR3 protein sequences are deduplicated, and each keeps its most common genes and DNA. TCRdb's processing, not the study's, gives the V and J calls here. Here the sample has hundreds of thousands of distinct CDR3 sequences; 15% to 20% occur a single time. In total, the top ten clones hold 40% to 50% of the sample.

Ophthalmopathy patients had moderately to severely active disease, with a Clinical Activity Score of 3 or more, a NOSPECS grade of 4 or more, and a disease duration of less than 3 months. Patients with uncontrolled infections, other autoimmune diseases, pregnancy or lactation were excluded. Diagnoses relied on clinical symptoms, serum thyroxine and TRAb, thyroid ultrasound and orbital computed tomography. PBMCs were separated from roughly 9.3 ml of fresh peripheral blood using Ficoll-Paque density gradient centrifugation. Total RNA was extracted with Trizol reagent, and quality was checked on an Agilent 2100 Bioanalyzer. The data were obtained in a study of T cells in Graves' hyperthyroidism and ophthalmopathy (dated by TCRdb to about 2019). Broadly, across the study: Peripheral blood was collected at initial diagnosis, before any treatment. The paper reports TCR Vbeta CDR3 sequencing of approximately 140 peripheral blood samples: approximately 41 ophthalmopathy, roughly 80 hyperthyroidism and approximately 17 progressor patients. Thyroid tissue and blood T-cell repertoires from six Graves' hyperthyroidism patients were also compared in the study. The 80 to 100 discovery patients were randomly divided into training and test sets at a 7:3 ratio. A discovery cohort of 95 to 100 patients, about 40 with Graves' ophthalmopathy and approximately 57 with stable Graves' hyperthyroidism, was used to find distinguishing TCR V-J signatures. Once sampling was done, hyperthyroidism patients were given methimazole at a starting dose of 30 mg daily, whereas ophthalmopathy patients were given high-dose intravenous methylprednisolone. Whether ophthalmopathy could be predicted prospectively was tested in an independent validation cohort made up of 18 to 20 hyperthyroidism patients plus 17 patients who later progressed to ophthalmopathy.

The paper's findings and limits, for the study overall: A 13 V-J signature model separated ophthalmopathy from stable hyperthyroidism, with about 90% sensitivity and roughly 81% specificity in cross-validation and 80%/75% in testing. No statistical method was used to fix the sample size in advance, and group allocation was not hidden from the investigators. During validation, the model predicted progression to ophthalmopathy a median of approximately 6.5 months ahead of onset, with around 65% sensitivity and less than 85% specificity. Blood samples also contained most of the expanded thyroid clonotypes (frequency above 0.001), which suggests that blood repertoires may reflect thyroid immune responses.

The cysteine opens and the phenylalanine closes a CDR3 of 14 amino acids. Only CDR3 DNA remains: 42 bases, in frame from the first base. V loses 4 bases, J loses 5 bases, and the germline ends lie 10 bases apart. Via the germline V gene, CDR1 is SGHRS and CDR2 YFSETQ. The source is a man in his forties with Graves' ophthalmopathy. The sequence links TRBV5-1 to TRBJ1-6; matching of 5 bases hints at TRBD1 as the D gene. Input material: blood. The DNA reads as follows: TGCGCCAGCAGCCTCGGGGCGAATAATTCACCCCTCCACTTT. Translated, it reads CASSLGANNSPLHF.